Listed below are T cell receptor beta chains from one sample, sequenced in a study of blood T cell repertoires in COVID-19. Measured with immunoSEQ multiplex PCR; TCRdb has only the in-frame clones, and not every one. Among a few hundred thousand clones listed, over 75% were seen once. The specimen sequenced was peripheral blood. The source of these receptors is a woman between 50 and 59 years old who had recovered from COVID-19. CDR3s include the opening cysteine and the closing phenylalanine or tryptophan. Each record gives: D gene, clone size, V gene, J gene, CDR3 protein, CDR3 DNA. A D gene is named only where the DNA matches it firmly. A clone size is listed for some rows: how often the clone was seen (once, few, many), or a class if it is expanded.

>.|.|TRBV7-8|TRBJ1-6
CASSPQKINNSPLHF
TGTGCCAGCAGCCCCCAGAAAATTAATAATTCACCCCTCCACTTT
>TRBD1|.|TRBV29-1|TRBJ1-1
CSVDGTGGFMNTEAFF
TGCAGCGTTGATGGGACAGGGGGTTTTATGAACACTGAAGCTTTCTTT
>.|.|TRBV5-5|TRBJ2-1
CASSFPGSYNEQFF
TGTGCCAGCAGCTTCCCGGGCTCCTACAATGAGCAGTTCTTC
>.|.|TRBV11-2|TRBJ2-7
CASSLGTLQGRRYGEQYF
TGTGCCAGCAGCTTAGGCACCCTACAGGGGAGGCGTTACGGCGAGCAGTACTTC
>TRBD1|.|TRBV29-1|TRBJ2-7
CSVESGQGALDEQYF
TGCAGCGTTGAATCGGGGCAGGGGGCTCTAGACGAGCAGTACTTC
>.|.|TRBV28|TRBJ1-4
CASSRKGTFKLFF
TGTGCCAGCAGTAGAAAAGGGACTTTTAAACTGTTTTTT
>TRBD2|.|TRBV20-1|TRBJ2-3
CSASSSGSGTDTQYF
TGCAGTGCTAGTTCCAGCGGGAGTGGGACAGATACGCAGTATTTT
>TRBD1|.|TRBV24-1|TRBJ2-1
CASGTGAYNEQFF
TGTGCCAGCGGGACAGGGGCTTACAATGAGCAGTTCTTC
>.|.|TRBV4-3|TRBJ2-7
CASSQEVWTSGEQYF
TGCGCCAGCAGCCAAGAGGTCTGGACTTCGGGGGAGCAGTACTTC
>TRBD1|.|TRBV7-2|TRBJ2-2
CASSLTGTDTGELFF
TGTGCCAGCAGCTTAACCGGGACAGACACCGGGGAGCTGTTTTTT
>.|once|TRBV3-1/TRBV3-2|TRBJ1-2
CASSLGLGLTARNYGYTF
TGTGCCAGCAGCCTGGGGCTAGGGTTGACGGCTCGTAACTATGGCTACACCTTC
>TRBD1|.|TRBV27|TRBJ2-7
CASSFWGKGAKQYF
TGTGCCAGCAGTTTTTGGGGCAAGGGGGCGAAGCAGTACTTC
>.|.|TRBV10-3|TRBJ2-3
CAIRSASVSSTDTQYF
TGTGCCATCAGGTCAGCTAGCGTTTCTAGCACAGATACGCAGTATTTT
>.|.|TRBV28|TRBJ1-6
CASSNPGQGLPLHF
TGTGCCAGCAGTAACCCGGGGCAGGGGTTACCCCTCCACTTT
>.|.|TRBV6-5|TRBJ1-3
CASLSSGNTIYF
TGTGCCAGCCTGAGCTCTGGAAACACCATATATTTT
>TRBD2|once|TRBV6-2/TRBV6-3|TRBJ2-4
CASSPGLAVGYF
TGTGCCAGCAGTCCAGGACTAGCAGTAGGCTACTTC
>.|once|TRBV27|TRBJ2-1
CASSPTGFQQFF
TGTGCCAGCAGCCCAACAGGGTTTCAACAGTTCTTC
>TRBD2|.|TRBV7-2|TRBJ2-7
CASSLVISPGLAVYEQYF
TGTGCCAGCAGCTTAGTTATCTCCCCGGGACTAGCGGTTTACGAGCAGTACTTC
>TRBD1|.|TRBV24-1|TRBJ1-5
CATSDVTDRTNQPQHF
TGTGCCACCAGTGATGTAACGGACAGGACCAATCAGCCCCAGCATTTT
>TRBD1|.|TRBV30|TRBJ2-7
CAWTPGQGPYEQYF
TGTGCCTGGACTCCGGGACAGGGCCCCTACGAGCAGTACTTC